This paragraph covers one T cell receptor beta chain sequence. Other nucleotide sequences in the sample specify the same CDR3. This record belongs to a study of shared clonotypes between healthy human individuals. Between the trimmed V and J ends, which lost 0 bases and 1 base, there was a span of 7 bases. Germline-derived CDR1 and CDR2 are LNHNV and YYDKDF (reference sequence). This CDR3 has 15 amino acids. Every contributor of samples was a Caucasian grown-up residing in Nashville, Tennessee. This table comes from immunoSEQ multiplex PCR, and its TCRdb copy is limited to in-frame clones, with some not included. The sample lists around 2.5 million clones, 80% to 95% occurring once.

The source is a man between 18 and 29 years old in good health. Some clones in this sample may be carry-over from other donors' samples. Sequencing was done on a sample of naive CD4+ T cells from PBMCs. The subset here: CD45RA+ positively selected. The gene calls are TRBV15 and TRBJ2-1, with D possibly matching TRBD2 (5 bases). This CDR3 reads CATSRDPGSYNEQFF. The DNA for the CDR3 is TGTGCCACCAGCAGAGATCCGGGATCCTACAATGAGCAGTTCTTC. The full variable domain, completed using reference TRBV15 and TRBJ2-1, is DAMVIQNPRYQVTQFGKPVTLSCSQTLNHNVMYWYQQKSSQAPKLLFHYYDKDFNNEADTPDNFQSRRPNTSFCFLDIRSPGLGDTAMYLCATSRDPGSYNEQFFGPGTRLTVL.